The clone carrying this T cell receptor beta chain appeared once. Antigen unknown. A second PCR, run for roughly 7 to 11 cycles, used a sample-barcoded 5' primer plus a J-beta primer mix. Unique molecular identifiers of 12 random nucleotides labeled each cDNA. Each CDR3 protein is one row after TCRdb ran MiXCR on the 5' RACE reads. The sample includes over 1.5 million distinct CDR3 sequences, around 48% of them seen just once. This specimen comes from a study of blood T cells in healthy people across ages. General study findings and limits: Unknown donor CMV status possibly confounded expanded clonotype changes. Naive CD4+ cell counts and diversity both ran higher in long-lived than in aged donors.

Peripheral blood samples of around 9.5 milliliters were drawn from each donor. The germline V gene has CDR1 SGHRS and CDR2 YFSETQ. Trimming took off 2 bases at V and 3 bases at J, with 9 bases between the two ends. The CDR3 extends over 14 amino acids. The sample taken for sequencing was blood. The gene calls are TRBV5-1 and TRBJ2-4, with TRBD1 as a possible D gene (6 bases). The clonotype comes from a woman aged 40 to 49 in good health. CDR3 in amino acids: CASSLETGKNIQYF. DNA of the CDR3: TGCGCCAGCAGCTTAGAGACAGGCAAAAACATTCAGTACTTC.